Presented here are 21 T cell receptor beta chains from one specimen sequenced in a study of radiotherapy plus CTLA-4 blockade in lung cancer. The protocol was immunoSEQ multiplex PCR, while the TCRdb copy is restricted to in-frame clones and leaves out a portion. The sample carries some 80,000 clones, more than 80% recorded once. The source was peripheral blood, collected from a patient treated with radiotherapy plus ipilimumab. Every receptor here comes from a human donor with non-small cell lung cancer who had stable disease on radiotherapy plus ipilimumab.

This CDR3 is CASSPDSGYEKLFF. In DNA form, the CDR3 reads TGCGCCAGCAGCCCGGACAGCGGGTATGAAAAACTGTTTTTT. The chain combines TRBV5-1 with TRBJ1-4, with D perhaps TRBD1 (6 bases). The length of the CDR3 is 14 residues. V lost 4 bases and J lost 6, with 13 bases in between. Germline lookup yields CDR1 SGHRS and CDR2 YFSETQ.

V and J are TRBV2 and TRBJ1-1, with D perhaps matching TRBD1 (5 bases). The V end lost 11 bases, the J end lost 1 base, and 14 bases lay between the germline ends. In germline, CDR1 is SNHLY, CDR2 FYNNEI. The length of the CDR3 is 13 residues. The CDR3 here is CAGKDIRNTEAFF. As DNA, the CDR3 is TGTGCCGGTAAGGACATTAGGAACACTGAAGCTTTCTTT.

V usage is TRBV5-4 and J usage is TRBJ2-1; 9 positions match TRBD1. The CDR3 has 15 residues. Looked up from germline, CDR1 is SGHNT and CDR2 is YYREEE (reference sequence). The ends lost 3 bases at V and 7 bases at J; junction bases unmatched: 8. This CDR3 is CASSSRDRAVNEQFF. CDR3 DNA: TGTGCCAGCAGCTCACGGGACAGGGCGGTGAATGAGCAGTTCTTC.

The genes are TRBV11-3 and TRBJ1-6; D not certain. The CDR3 length is 12 residues. Germline CDR1 reads SGHNT; CDR2 reads YENEEA. The V end was cut by 5 bases, the J end by 15 bases, with 14 bases between. DNA for the CDR3: TGTGCCAGCAGCAGAGAAGGACGCCGCCTCCACTTT. Amino acid sequence: CASSREGRRLHF. The variable domain in full, completed from reference TRBV11-3 and TRBJ1-6, reads EAGVVQSPRYKIIEKKQPVAFWCNPISGHNTLYWYLQNLGQGPELLIRYENEEAVDDSQLPKDRFSAERLKGVDSTLKIQPAELGDSAVYLCASSREGRRLHFGNGTRLTVT.

This rearrangement joins TRBV25-1 to TRBJ1-5; D is perhaps TRBD1 (6 bases). CDR1 MGHDK and CDR2 SYGVNS come from the germline V gene. Between the trimmed V and J ends, which lost 5 bases and 0 bases, there was a span of 17 bases. This CDR3 has 17 amino acids. For the CDR3, the DNA is TGTGCCAGCAGTTCAGGGACGGGGACAATTAGCAATCAGCCCCAGCATTTT. It encodes CASSSGTGTISNQPQHF.

The genes are TRBV4-1 and TRBJ2-6, with TRBD1 as a possible D gene (5 bases). Trimming stripped 0 bases from V and 4 bases from J, with 10 bases between. This CDR3 contains 16 residues. The germline CDR1 and CDR2 sequences are MGHRA and YSYEKL. The DNA of the CDR3 is TGCGCCAGCAGCCAAGAAGGGGCTTCAGGGGCCAACGTCCTGACTTTC. This encodes CASSQEGASGANVLTF.

The gene calls are TRBV29-1 and TRBJ1-2; D uncertain. Trimming cost V 3 bases and J 4 bases, with 6 bases left between them. Per the germline V gene, CDR1 is SQVTM and CDR2 is ANQGSEA. The CDR3 sequence is 11 residues long. CDR3 DNA: TGCAGCGTTGACATGGGCTATGGCTACACCTTC. Residues: CSVDMGYGYTF. The whole variable domain, remainder taken from reference TRBV29-1 and TRBJ1-2, is SAVISQKPSRDICQRGTSLTIQCQVDSQVTMMFWYRQQPGQSLTLIATANQGSEATYESGFVIDKFPISRPNLTFSTLTVSNMSPEDSSIYLCSVDMGYGYTFGSGTRLTVV.

CDR3 sequence reads: CASSQEDSVNYGYTF. In DNA form, the CDR3 reads TGTGCCAGCAGCCAAGAGGACAGTGTTAACTATGGCTACACCTTC. The chain has TRBV16 and TRBJ1-2, with a possible D match to TRBD1 (6 bases). There are 15 residues in the CDR3. Germline loops: CDR1 KGHSY, CDR2 FQNENV. V gave up 2 bases and J gave up 1 base, with 11 bases separating them.

V gene TRBV5-1 combines with J gene TRBJ2-2, with 11 bases fitting TRBD2. This CDR3 spans 16 amino acids. Trimming cost V 4 bases and J 7 bases; bases outside gene matches: 9. Germline CDR1 is SGHRS and CDR2 is YFSETQ. In nucleotides, the CDR3 is TGCGCCAGCAGCCGCGGGACTAGCGGTTCCGGCGGGGAGCTGTTTTTT. Its protein is CASSRGTSGSGGELFF.

The chain employs TRBV5-4 and TRBJ2-5; 9 nucleotides align to TRBD1. V shed 4 bases and J 5 bases; nucleotides not matched to a gene: 12. This CDR3 has 16 amino acids. Germline V gives CDR1 SGHNT, CDR2 YYREEE (reference sequence). The CDR3 loop reads CASSPGEGTGTETQYF. Here the CDR3 DNA reads TGTGCCAGCAGCCCGGGGGAGGGGACAGGGACGGAGACCCAGTACTTC.

The CDR3 loop is CASSLYRVGDEQYF. The DNA for the CDR3 is TGTGCCAGCAGTTTATACAGGGTAGGGGACGAGCAGTACTTC. This rearrangement joins TRBV28 to TRBJ2-7; a weak D match, TRBD1 (6 bases). This CDR3 comprises 14 residues. Between the trimmed V and J ends, which lost 1 base and 5 bases, there was a span of 12 bases. Germline values: CDR1 MDHEN, CDR2 SYDVKM.

The J gene is TRBJ1-2, the V gene TRBV6-5, with TRBD1 matching over 7 bases. J was trimmed by 0 bases and V by 5 bases; bases with no gene match: 3. The length of the CDR3 is 14 residues. From germline, CDR1 is MNHEY and CDR2 SVGAGI. CDR3 residues: CASSPGTANYGYTF. DNA for the CDR3: TGTGCCAGCAGTCCCGGGACAGCTAACTATGGCTACACCTTC.

The chain couples TRBV19 to TRBJ2-6; no clear D gene. Trimming took off 10 bases at V and 0 bases at J, with 16 bases between the two ends. Germline V lookup: CDR1 LNHDA, CDR2 SQIVND (reference sequence). The CDR3 extends over 16 amino acids. This CDR3 reads CATELELSSGANVLTF. DNA of the CDR3: TGTGCCACGGAGCTGGAGCTTTCCTCTGGGGCCAACGTCCTGACTTTC.

This clone has only a few counts. This rearrangement joins TRBV28 to TRBJ2-6; D is undetermined. V lost 4 bases, J lost 0 bases, and 16 bases lay in between. Germline CDR1 reads MDHEN; CDR2 reads SYDVKM. This CDR3 spans 18 amino acids. CDR3 DNA sequence: TGTGCCAGCAGTTCCCCCACTTTGGCGCACTCTGGGGCCAACGTCCTGACTTTC. Translated: CASSSPTLAHSGANVLTF.

This clone was detected only once. The V and J genes are TRBV28 and TRBJ1-2; possible D gene TRBD1, 6 bases. The germline gives CDR1 MDHEN, CDR2 SYDVKM. CDR3 length: 15 residues. V shed 5 bases and J shed 6 bases, with 19 bases lying between them. The CDR3 loop reads CASSPPGSGAHGYTF. CDR3 nucleotide sequence: TGTGCCAGCAGTCCCCCGGGGTCGGGGGCACATGGCTACACCTTC.

Here the CDR3 DNA reads TGTGCCAGCAGCCAAGAATCGCTAGCGGGACGATACTCCTACGAGCAGTACTTC. This translates into CASSQESLAGRYSYEQYF. V gene TRBV4-2 combines with J gene TRBJ2-7; 9 bases match TRBD2. In germline, CDR1 is LGHNA, CDR2 YNFKEQ. The CDR3 loop spans 18 amino acids. V shed 0 bases and J 0 bases; nucleotides not matched to a gene: 9.

The chain couples TRBV5-5 to TRBJ2-5; D not resolved. V lost 0 bases and J lost 3, with 0 bases in between. CDR3 length: 11 residues. From germline, CDR1 is SGHKS and CDR2 YYEKEE (reference sequence). Written as DNA, the CDR3 is TGTGCCAGCAGCTTGGAAGAGACCCAGTACTTC. Translated, it gives CASSLEETQYF.

The CDR3 region is CASSATGINSPLHF. CDR3 in DNA: TGTGCCAGCAGCGCCACAGGGATTAATTCACCCCTCCACTTT. The chain combines TRBV7-2 with TRBJ1-6, with D perhaps matching TRBD1 (6 bases). The CDR3 totals 14 residues. V was shortened by 5 bases and J by 6 bases, with 11 bases between the two germline ends. Germline CDR1 and CDR2: SGHTA and FQGNSA.

The rearrangement joins TRBV27 to TRBJ2-6, with a weak D call TRBD2 (6 bases). The V gene lost 5 bases and the J gene lost 1 base, with 12 bases spanning the gap. Germline V CDR1 and CDR2: MNHEY, SMNVEV (reference sequence). This CDR3 region has 16 residues. The chain's CDR3 is CASSPLGRSGANVLTF. In nucleotides, the CDR3 is TGTGCCAGCAGTCCCCTGGGGAGGTCTGGGGCCAACGTCCTGACTTTC.

The chain joins TRBV7-8 to TRBJ2-1; maybe TRBD2 (6 bases). V lost 1 base to trimming and J lost 8 bases, with 6 bases between them. The CDR3 is 12 residues long. CDR1 is SGHVS and CDR2 is FQNEAQ in the germline V gene. This chain's CDR3 is CASSLGEDEQFF. The CDR3 DNA sequence: TGTGCCAGCAGCTTAGGGGAGGATGAGCAGTTCTTC.

The gene calls are TRBV15 and TRBJ2-2; D possibly corresponds to TRBD1 (6 bases). The length of the CDR3 is 17 residues. V lost 1 base and J 2 bases, leaving 14 bases between the germline ends. The germline CDR1 and CDR2 sequences are LNHNV and YYDKDF (reference sequence). CDR3 nucleotides: TGTGCCACCAGCAGAGTCGGAGACAGGTTCAACACCGGGGAGCTGTTTTTT. Translation gives CATSRVGDRFNTGELFF.